Given below is one T cell receptor beta chain in context. Its antigen is as yet unknown. The entry originates in a study of CD8 T cells in Susac syndrome. Study conclusions and caveats: As the study acknowledged, the number of individuals who were part of its TCR sequencing and HLA analysis was relatively small.

RNA in amounts of about 0.5 to 1 ug was reverse transcribed with random hexamers. TCRdb re-called the immunoSEQ multiplex PCR reads with MiXCR, one entry per CDR3 protein. The repertoire has roughly 120,000 distinct CDR3 sequences, 90% to 95% of them found once; the top ten carry roughly 0.31%. TEMRA cells were FACS-enriched, with CD8+ and CD4+ T cells isolated negatively. The sequencing input was CD8+ T cells from PBMCs. This clonotype was obtained from a human donor with multiple sclerosis.

The chain's CDR3 is CSARDLSGGVGGELFF. CDR3 in DNA: TGCAGTGCTAGAGATCTGAGCGGGGGGGTTGGCGGGGAGCTGTTTTTT. This chain connects TRBV20-1 to TRBJ2-2; the match to TRBD2 covers 10 bases. The CDR3 length is 16 residues. CDR1 and CDR2 from the germline V gene are DFQATT and SNEGSKA (reference sequence). The V gene end was trimmed by 0 bases and the J gene end by 7 bases; junction bases not matched to a gene: 8.